A selection of T cell receptor beta chains follows, all from one sample in a study. TCRdb re-derived calls from the 5' RACE reads in MiXCR, one entry per CDR3 protein. This table holds 55,000 or so distinct CDR3 sequences, around 20% found once. Sequencing was done on a sample of tumor-infiltrating Tregs sorted from the breast tumor. These receptors originate from a female donor with breast cancer. Both conserved end residues are part of each CDR3. The D gene is left open where the match is weak. Some rows mark clone size as missing; the rest say once, few, many or name a class of expanded clone.

D gene: NA
J gene: TRBJ2-1
V gene: TRBV7-8
clone size: few
CDR3 protein: CASSLGYRSYNEQFF
CDR3 DNA: TGTGCCAGCAGCTTGGGATACCGCTCCTACAATGAGCAGTTCTTC

D gene: NA
J gene: TRBJ2-7
V gene: TRBV6-1
clone size: many
CDR3 protein: CASSDRGFEQYF
CDR3 DNA: TGTGCCAGCAGTGACAGGGGTTTCGAGCAGTACTTC

D gene: TRBD1
J gene: TRBJ2-3
V gene: TRBV25-1
clone size: NA
CDR3 protein: CASSELSGRGQGVPDTQYF
CDR3 DNA: TGTGCCAGCAGTGAATTATCAGGGCGGGGACAGGGGGTCCCAGATACGCAGTATTTT

D gene: TRBD1
J gene: TRBJ1-2
V gene: TRBV6-5
clone size: NA
CDR3 protein: CASSSYRGGGYGYTF
CDR3 DNA: TGTGCCAGCAGTTCCTACAGGGGAGGAGGCTATGGCTACACCTTC

D gene: TRBD2
J gene: TRBJ2-3
V gene: TRBV6-5
clone size: few
CDR3 protein: CASMREVTDTQYF
CDR3 DNA: TGTGCCAGCATGCGGGAGGTAACAGATACGCAGTATTTT

D gene: NA
J gene: TRBJ2-5
V gene: TRBV20-1
clone size: NA
CDR3 protein: CSARYVEARETQYF
CDR3 DNA: TGCAGTGCTAGATATGTGGAGGCCAGAGAGACCCAGTACTTC

D gene: NA
J gene: TRBJ2-7
V gene: TRBV4-2
clone size: NA
CDR3 protein: CASSHVGLGGTSYEQYF
CDR3 DNA: TGTGCCAGCAGCCATGTGGGTCTAGGGGGAACCTCCTACGAGCAGTACTTC

D gene: NA
J gene: TRBJ1-1
V gene: TRBV28
clone size: NA
CDR3 protein: CASSSPPLDRKAFF
CDR3 DNA: TGTGCCAGCAGTTCCCCACCCCTAGACCGAAAAGCTTTCTTT

D gene: NA
J gene: TRBJ1-2
V gene: TRBV20-1
clone size: many
CDR3 protein: CSVTANYGYTF
CDR3 DNA: TGCAGTGTGACAGCTAACTATGGCTACACCTTC

D gene: NA
J gene: TRBJ2-7
V gene: TRBV5-1
clone size: many
CDR3 protein: CASSPNRLVYEQYF
CDR3 DNA: TGCGCCAGCAGCCCCAACCGACTAGTCTACGAGCAGTACTTC

D gene: NA
J gene: TRBJ2-7
V gene: TRBV7-9
clone size: few
CDR3 protein: CASSQGEGGQYF
CDR3 DNA: TGTGCCAGCAGCCAAGGAGAGGGAGGGCAGTACTTC

D gene: NA
J gene: TRBJ2-5
V gene: TRBV5-1
clone size: many
CDR3 protein: CASSLVSGRETQYF
CDR3 DNA: TGCGCCAGCAGCTTGGTTTCAGGGAGGGAGACCCAGTACTTC

D gene: TRBD1
J gene: TRBJ2-5
V gene: TRBV6-2/TRBV6-3
clone size: NA
CDR3 protein: CASTTTGQETQYF
CDR3 DNA: TGTGCCAGCACCACGACAGGGCAAGAGACCCAGTACTTC